These T cell receptor beta chains were read from a single sample in a study of T cell responses to AZD1222 COVID-19 vaccine. Here immunoSEQ multiplex PCR was the method, and the copy in TCRdb shows in-frame clones only, minus some. The table includes 95,000 to 100,000 clones, 85% to 90% detected once. This specimen was peripheral blood, taken 28 days after the second AZD1222 dose. All receptors come from an adult who received the AZD1222 COVID-19 vaccine. Both conserved end residues are part of each CDR3. The D gene is left open where the match is weak.

TRBD1	TRBV30	14	TRBJ2-7	CAWNLRDRAHEQYF
-	TRBV6-5	14	TRBJ2-4	CASTLTVAKNIQYF
-	TRBV10-2	12	TRBJ1-1	CASKDPNTEAFF
TRBD1	TRBV7-9	14	TRBJ2-7	CASSLGQFSYEQYF
-	TRBV5-1	13	TRBJ1-5	CASSLAYNQPQHF
TRBD2	TRBV7-9	15	TRBJ2-1	CASSFRGGDYNEQFF
-	TRBV5-1	14	TRBJ1-5	CASSPGGRNQPQHF
-	TRBV21-1	20	TRBJ1-6	CASSKGYRDRECHRNSPLHF
-	TRBV14	16	TRBJ2-1	CASSQYHGRPHNEQFF
-	TRBV27	11	TRBJ2-7	CASSSGYEQYF
-	TRBV5-1	14	TRBJ1-2	CASRGDPGSYGYTF
-	TRBV12-5	15	TRBJ1-1	CASGLAQGRNTEAFF
TRBD2	TRBV27	14	TRBJ2-7	CASSVVAGGREQYF
TRBD1	TRBV19	12	TRBJ1-1	CASGQGYTEAFF
-	TRBV7-9	14	TRBJ2-7	CASIEGGGAYEQYF
TRBD2	TRBV30	16	TRBJ2-3	CAWSVGLAGVQDTQYF
TRBD1	TRBV28	14	TRBJ2-1	CASISGQGYNEQFF
TRBD2	TRBV7-2	14	TRBJ2-7	CASSRTSGPYEQYF
-	TRBV7-9	16	TRBJ2-7	CASSLARSRPGREQYF
-	TRBV19	13	TRBJ2-7	CASSRTVSYEQYF
TRBD1	TRBV5-1	15	TRBJ2-7	CASSLQGTGGHEQYF
TRBD1	TRBV4-1	16	TRBJ2-2	CASSQEGPGGPGELFF
TRBD1	TRBV5-6	14	TRBJ2-7	CASSWTGVGYEQYF
TRBD2	TRBV4-1	20	TRBJ2-1	CASSQDLNPSGVLNYNEQFF
TRBD2	TRBV20-1	16	TRBJ2-1	CSASVSGRAVYNEQFF
-	TRBV11-2	14	TRBJ2-7	CASSLAGGTGEQYF
-	TRBV19	14	TRBJ2-1	CASSIGTRAAEQFF
TRBD1	TRBV10-3	14	TRBJ2-5	CAIRTGGISETQYF
-	TRBV6-6	15	TRBJ1-3	CASKAAVQSGNTIYF
-	TRBV5-6	16	TRBJ1-2	CASSFFQRPRDYGYTF
TRBD1	TRBV5-1	15	TRBJ2-3	CASSLGDRSADTQYF
-	TRBV9	16	TRBJ1-1	CASSVVLGAQNTEAFF